The next 24 T cell receptor beta chains were all read from a single sample in a study of cytomegalovirus exposure and HLA in healthy donors. The repertoire was sequenced with immunoSEQ multiplex PCR; TCRdb's copy has only in-frame clones and lacks some. The sample comprises around 150,000 clones, around four fifths of which are singletons, and 2% to 2.5% rests with the top ten. The source material was PBMCs. These receptors were obtained from a man aged 30-40 years in good health and CMV-seropositive.

V gene TRBV7-9 combines with J gene TRBJ1-1, with 7 positions matching TRBD1. V was clipped by 3 bases and J by 4 bases; unmatched bases: 5. The germline V gene encodes CDR1 SEHNR and CDR2 FQNEAQ (reference sequence). This CDR3 region has 14 residues. The CDR3 DNA follows: TGTGCCAGCAGCTTGTCAAAGGGGGCCACTGAAGCTTTCTTT. Amino acid sequence: CASSLSKGATEAFF.

V gene TRBV19 combines with J gene TRBJ2-7; the match to TRBD2 covers 9 bases. V shed 7 bases and J 0 bases; nucleotides not matched to a gene: 7. The CDR3 is 15 amino acids. In germline, CDR1 is LNHDA, CDR2 SQIVND (reference sequence). The CDR3 is CASKRGDGGSYEQYF. CDR3 in DNA: TGTGCCAGTAAGCGGGGGGATGGCGGCTCCTACGAGCAGTACTTC.

This clone was counted between two and nine times. V gene TRBV25-1 combines with J gene TRBJ2-7; D possibly corresponds to TRBD1 (6 bases). Germline V CDR1 and CDR2: MGHDK, SYGVNS. The V gene lost 3 bases and the J gene lost 1 base, with 13 bases spanning the gap. The CDR3 consists of 15 residues. CDR3 protein: CASSDTGRGSYEQYF. Written as DNA, the CDR3 is TGTGCCAGCAGTGATACAGGGCGCGGTTCCTACGAGCAGTACTTC.

This chain connects TRBV7-9 to TRBJ1-1; tentative D call: TRBD1 (5 bases). Germline lookup yields CDR1 SEHNR and CDR2 FQNEAQ (reference sequence). The CDR3 loop spans 15 amino acids. V was pared by 6 bases and J by 2 bases, with 16 bases between. The CDR3 DNA sequence: TGTGCCAGCAGAACTTTCATGACAGCAAACACTGAAGCTTTCTTT. It specifies CASRTFMTANTEAFF.

J is TRBJ1-6 and V is TRBV4-3; D ambiguous. Trimming stripped 0 bases from V and 8 bases from J, with 11 bases between. Germline V gene sequence: CDR1 LGHNA, CDR2 YSLEER. The CDR3 has 15 residues. CDR3 region: CASSQDPFPDSPLHF. Written as DNA, the CDR3 is TGCGCCAGCAGCCAAGACCCCTTTCCCGATTCACCCCTCCACTTT.

This chain's CDR3 is CASSSGTGHNEQFF. The CDR3 DNA sequence: TGCGCCAGCAGCTCTGGGACAGGGCACAATGAGCAGTTCTTC. The chain joins TRBV5-1 to TRBJ2-1; 9 bases line up with TRBD1. The CDR3 covers 14 residues. The J segment lost 5 bases and the V segment lost 3 bases, leaving 3 bases of the junction unmatched. The germline gives CDR1 SGHRS, CDR2 YFSETQ.

The V call is TRBV9, the J call TRBJ2-2; 10 positions match TRBD2. The germline CDR1 and CDR2 sequences are SGDLS and YYNGEE. J gave up 4 bases and V 0 bases, and 3 bases lay outside the gene matches. CDR3 length equals 16 residues. The CDR3 DNA reads as TGTGCCAGCAGCGTAGAAGCGGGGGGGCCCACCGGGGAGCTGTTTTTT. It yields the protein CASSVEAGGPTGELFF. Filled out from reference TRBV9 and TRBJ2-2, the complete variable domain reads DSGVTQTPKHLITATGQRVTLRCSPRSGDLSVYWYQQSLDQGLQFLIQYYNGEERAKGNILERFSAQQFPDLHSELNLSSLELGDSALYFCASSVEAGGPTGELFFGEGSRLTVL.

J is TRBJ1-1 and V is TRBV4-2; 12 bases match TRBD1. CDR1 and CDR2 (germline): LGHNA, YNFKEQ. The CDR3 spans 19 residues. V shed 4 bases, J shed 3 bases, and the junction held 15 bases outside the gene matches. The CDR3 DNA follows: TGTGCCAGCAGCCGCTTTTCCCGGGACAGGGGGCTCGGTGACACTGAAGCTTTCTTT. Its translation: CASSRFSRDRGLGDTEAFF.

The J gene is TRBJ1-3, the V gene TRBV29-1; unclear D gene. V lost 4 bases and J lost 0, with 7 bases in between. Germline CDR1 is SQVTM and CDR2 is ANQGSEA. The length of the CDR3 is 13 residues. Written as DNA, the CDR3 is TGCAGCGTTGGCACGGGCTCTGGAAACACCATATATTTT. It specifies CSVGTGSGNTIYF.

V is TRBV6-1 and J is TRBJ2-1, with D possibly being TRBD1 (6 bases). CDR3 length: 15 residues. Germline CDR1 is MNHNS and CDR2 is SASEGT. V was shortened by 6 bases and J by 0 bases, with 12 bases between the two germline ends. CDR3 DNA: TGTGCCAGCAGGGCTACAGGGAGCTCCTACAATGAGCAGTTCTTC. Encoded protein: CASRATGSSYNEQFF.

The chain couples TRBV9 to TRBJ1-5; D possibly corresponds to TRBD1 (5 bases). This CDR3 region has 15 residues. V lost 3 bases to trimming and J lost 1 base, with 11 bases between them. Germline loops: CDR1 SGDLS, CDR2 YYNGEE. The CDR3 sequence: CASSAQGWSNQPQHF. The CDR3 nucleotides read TGTGCCAGCAGCGCGCAGGGTTGGAGCAATCAGCCCCAGCATTTT.

The rearrangement joins TRBV5-1 to TRBJ2-7, with D maybe TRBD1 (6 bases). The CDR3 covers 13 residues. CDR1 is SGHRS, CDR2 YFSETQ, per germline. V lost 2 bases, J lost 7 bases, and 13 bases lay in between. As DNA, the CDR3 is TGCGCCAGCAGCTTTAGCAGGGGTGAGGAGCAGTACTTC. It yields the protein CASSFSRGEEQYF.

This chain joins TRBV19 and TRBJ2-7, with a tentative D call TRBD2 (6 bases). The CDR3 spans 14 residues. The germline CDR1 and CDR2 sequences are LNHDA and SQIVND (reference sequence). Trimming removed 0 bases at V and 6 bases at J, with 12 bases between. CDR3 in amino acids: CASSIDGGASEQYF. CDR3 DNA sequence: TGTGCCAGTAGTATAGATGGCGGGGCTTCCGAGCAGTACTTC.

Written as DNA, the CDR3 is TGTGCCAGCAGCGTAGGAGCGGGGGGTAGCCCCATCTACAATGAGCAGTTCTTC. This codes for CASSVGAGGSPIYNEQFF. This sequence joins TRBV9 and TRBJ2-1, with TRBD2 matching 9 bases. Looked up from germline, CDR1 is SGDLS and CDR2 is YYNGEE. The CDR3 covers 18 residues. V shed 0 bases and J 3 bases; nucleotides not matched to a gene: 10.

The chain uses TRBV4-3 and TRBJ2-2; D might be TRBD2 (5 bases). The CDR3 totals 15 residues. Germline-derived CDR1 and CDR2 are LGHNA and YSLEER. The V gene lost 2 bases and the J gene lost 3 bases, with 10 bases spanning the gap. The CDR3 DNA is TGCGCCAGCAGCCAACGGGGTAGGTACACCGGGGAGCTGTTTTTT. It translates to CASSQRGRYTGELFF.

This chain links TRBV7-9 with TRBJ2-1; TRBD2 aligns across 7 bases. The CDR3 length is 13 residues. The V gene end was trimmed by 5 bases and the J gene end by 9 bases; junction bases not matched to a gene: 7. The germline V gene has CDR1 SEHNR and CDR2 FQNEAQ (reference sequence). DNA of the CDR3: TGTGCCAGCAGCCAGGGAGGGGAAGGTGAGCAGTTCTTC. Translating it yields CASSQGGEGEQFF.

The CDR3 DNA follows: TGTGCCAGCAGCTTGGGACTAGCGGGGGGGACCAAAAACATTCAGTACTTC. This sequence encodes CASSLGLAGGTKNIQYF. The V gene is TRBV5-6, the J gene TRBJ2-4, with TRBD2 matching over 14 bases. Germline V gene sequence: CDR1 SGHDT, CDR2 YYEEEE. CDR3 size: 17 residues. The junction had 1 base not matched to a gene; V was cut back by 0 bases and J by 2 bases.

This clone was found a few times. The sample contains more than one DNA sequence encoding this CDR3. This rearrangement joins TRBV5-1 to TRBJ2-1, with TRBD2 matching 15 bases. CDR1 is SGHRS, CDR2 YFSETQ, per germline. With 5 bases clipped from V and 4 bases from J, the junction kept 4 bases outside the gene matches. The CDR3 has 16 residues. This CDR3 is CASSFGLAGGYNEQFF. In nucleotides, the CDR3 is TGCGCCAGCAGTTTCGGACTAGCGGGGGGGTACAATGAGCAGTTCTTC.

Written as DNA, the CDR3 is TGTGCCAGCAGCCAGACTCAGGGTCTTGAGTTGTACTTC. This codes for CASSQTQGLELYF. The J gene is TRBJ2-7, the V gene TRBV14; the D gene is possibly TRBD1 (5 bases). The CDR3 totals 13 residues. V gave up 3 bases and J gave up 12 bases, with 18 bases separating them. Germline CDR1 reads SGHDN; CDR2 reads FVKESK.

The chain recombines TRBV6-6 with TRBJ1-1; D not certain. There are 13 residues in the CDR3. V was cut by 2 bases and J by 3 bases, with 7 bases left in between. Germline-derived CDR1 and CDR2 are MNHNY and SVGAGI (reference sequence). CDR3 protein: CASSYSGHTEAFF. The CDR3 bases are TGTGCCAGCAGTTACAGTGGGCACACTGAAGCTTTCTTT.

This chain links TRBV7-9 with TRBJ1-5; 7 nucleotides match TRBD1. Trimming cost V 5 bases and J 2 bases; bases outside gene matches: 3. The CDR3 runs to 14 residues. Germline V gene data show CDR1 as SEHNR and CDR2 as FQNEAQ (reference sequence). CDR3 DNA sequence: TGTGCCAGCAGCGCTACAGGGGGCAATCAGCCCCAGCATTTT. This gives the protein CASSATGGNQPQHF.

The V gene is TRBV13, the J gene TRBJ1-2; 7 nucleotides match TRBD1. Germline CDR1 is PRHDT and CDR2 is FYEKMQ (reference sequence). The junction had 6 bases not matched to a gene; V was cut back by 2 bases and J by 6 bases. This CDR3 contains 14 residues. The CDR3 coding sequence is TGTGCCAGCAGCTTAAAGGGGGCACCTAATGGCTACACCTTC. It is translated as CASSLKGAPNGYTF.

J is TRBJ2-5 and V is TRBV5-1; D possibly corresponds to TRBD1 (7 bases). The CDR3 totals 15 residues. The germline gives CDR1 SGHRS, CDR2 YFSETQ. The ends were cut back, 4 bases at V and 7 bases at J, with 20 bases in the middle. The DNA of the CDR3 is TGCGCCAGCAGCGGCGGGACAGCAAGTTCGGGGACCCAGTACTTC. This sequence encodes CASSGGTASSGTQYF.

The J gene is TRBJ1-3, the V gene TRBV27; unclear D gene. The CDR3 runs to 14 residues. Per germline, CDR1 MNHEY and CDR2 SMNVEV (reference sequence). V was pared by 6 bases and J by 0 bases, with 9 bases between. The CDR3 region is CASRGVSSGNTIYF. CDR3 sequence (DNA): TGTGCCAGCAGGGGAGTGAGCTCTGGAAACACCATATATTTT.